This T cell receptor (beta chain) appears in the sequencing data of a study of T cell responses to AZD1222 COVID-19 vaccine. Findings and caveats of the study: In a largely white British group with more females than males, clonal diversity was possibly underestimated. Without day 14 samples, only post-peak T cell repertoires were studied. Mapped onto spike, vaccine-associated CD4 TCRs spanned it and were dominant at 160-218 and 743-854.

The assay was immunoSEQ multiplex PCR, and TCRdb's table has in-frame clones only and misses some. This sample has 150,000 to 200,000 clones, with 92% found just once. Second doses at about 4 or about 12 weeks were pooled. Germline V CDR1 and CDR2: GTSNPN, SVGIG (reference sequence). CDR3 length: 12 residues. Trimming removed 5 bases at V and 0 bases at J, with 7 bases between. Worth noting for this clone: Its antigen is not known.

This sequence joins TRBV30 and TRBJ1-1; the D is unclear. The material sequenced was peripheral blood, taken 28 days after the second AZD1222 dose. This TCR was recovered from an adult who received the AZD1222 COVID-19 vaccine. Here the CDR3 DNA reads TGTGCCTGGGGAGCGGTGAACACTGAAGCTTTCTTT. It is translated as CAWGAVNTEAFF.